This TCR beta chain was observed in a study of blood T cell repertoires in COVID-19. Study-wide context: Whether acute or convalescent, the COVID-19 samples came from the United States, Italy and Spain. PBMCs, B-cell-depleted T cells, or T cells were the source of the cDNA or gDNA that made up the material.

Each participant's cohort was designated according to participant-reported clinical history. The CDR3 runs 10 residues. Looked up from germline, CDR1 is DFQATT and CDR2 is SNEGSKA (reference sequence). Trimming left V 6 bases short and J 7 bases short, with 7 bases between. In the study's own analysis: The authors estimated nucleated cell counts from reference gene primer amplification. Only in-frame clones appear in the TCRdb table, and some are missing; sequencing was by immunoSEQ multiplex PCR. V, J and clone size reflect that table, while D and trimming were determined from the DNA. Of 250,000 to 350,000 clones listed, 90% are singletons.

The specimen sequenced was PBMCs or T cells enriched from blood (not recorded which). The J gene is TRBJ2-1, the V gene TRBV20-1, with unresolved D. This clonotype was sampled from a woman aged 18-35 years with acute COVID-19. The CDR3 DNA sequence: TGCAGTGCCCCTAGAAATGAGCAGTTCTTC. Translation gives CSAPRNEQFF.